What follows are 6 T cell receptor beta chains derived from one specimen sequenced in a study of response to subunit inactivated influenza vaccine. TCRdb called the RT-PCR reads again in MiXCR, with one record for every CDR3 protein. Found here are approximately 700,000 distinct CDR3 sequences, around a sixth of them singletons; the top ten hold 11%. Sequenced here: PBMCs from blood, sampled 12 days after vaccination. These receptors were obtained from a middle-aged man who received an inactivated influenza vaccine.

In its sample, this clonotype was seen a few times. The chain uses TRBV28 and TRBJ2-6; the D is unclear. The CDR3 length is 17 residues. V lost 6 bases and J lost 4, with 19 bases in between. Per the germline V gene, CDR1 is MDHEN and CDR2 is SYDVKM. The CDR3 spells CASRPTSSRSGANVLTF. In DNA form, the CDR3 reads TGTGCCAGCAGGCCAACATCCTCTAGATCGGGGGCCAACGTCCTGACTTTC.

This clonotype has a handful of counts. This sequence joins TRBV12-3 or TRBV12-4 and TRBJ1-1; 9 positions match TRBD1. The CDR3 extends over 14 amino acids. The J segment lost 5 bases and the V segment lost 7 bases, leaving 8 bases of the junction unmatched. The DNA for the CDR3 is TGTGCCAGCACCATACAGGGGGCTGGAACTGAAGCTTTCTTT. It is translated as CASTIQGAGTEAFF.

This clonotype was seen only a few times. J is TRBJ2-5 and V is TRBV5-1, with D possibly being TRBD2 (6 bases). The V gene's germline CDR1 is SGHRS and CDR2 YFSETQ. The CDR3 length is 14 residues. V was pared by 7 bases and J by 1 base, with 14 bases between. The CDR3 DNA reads TGCGCCAGCGGAACCTCGGGAGTCCAAGAGACCCAGTACTTC. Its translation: CASGTSGVQETQYF. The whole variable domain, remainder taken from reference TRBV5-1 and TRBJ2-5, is KAGVTQTPRYLIKTRGQQVTLSCSPISGHRSVSWYQQTPGQGLQFLFEYFSETQRNKGNFPGRFSGRQFSNSRSEMNVSTLELGDSALYLCASGTSGVQETQYFGPGTRLLVL.

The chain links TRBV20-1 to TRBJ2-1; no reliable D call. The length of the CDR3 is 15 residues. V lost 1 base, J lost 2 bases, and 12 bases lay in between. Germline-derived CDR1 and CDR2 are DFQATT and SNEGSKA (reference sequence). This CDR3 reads CSARGRSITYNEQFF. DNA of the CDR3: TGCAGTGCTAGAGGCAGGAGTATCACCTACAATGAGCAGTTCTTC.

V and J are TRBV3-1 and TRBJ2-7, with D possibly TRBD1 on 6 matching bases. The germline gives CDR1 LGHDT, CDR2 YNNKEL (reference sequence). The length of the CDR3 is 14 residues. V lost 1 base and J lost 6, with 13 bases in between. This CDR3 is CASSQVAGESEQYF. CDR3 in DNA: TGTGCCAGCAGCCAAGTGGCAGGGGAATCCGAGCAGTACTTC.

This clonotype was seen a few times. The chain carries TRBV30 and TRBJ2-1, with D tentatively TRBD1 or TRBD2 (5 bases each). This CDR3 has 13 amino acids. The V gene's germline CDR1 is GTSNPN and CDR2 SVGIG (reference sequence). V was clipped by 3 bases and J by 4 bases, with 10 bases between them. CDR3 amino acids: CAWSPGTYNEQFF. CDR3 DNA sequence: TGTGCCTGGAGCCCCGGGACGTACAATGAGCAGTTCTTC. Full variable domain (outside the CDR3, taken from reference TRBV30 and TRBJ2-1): SQTIHQWPATLVQPVGSPLSLECTVEGTSNPNLYWYRQAAGRGLQLLFYSVGIGQISSEVPQNLSASRPQDRQFILSSKKLLLSDSGFYLCAWSPGTYNEQFFGPGTRLTVL.